Reported below is one TCR beta chain. This CDR3 region has 15 residues. Germline loops: CDR1 SGHNT, CDR2 YYREEE (reference sequence). The J segment lost 5 bases and the V segment lost 0 bases, leaving 7 bases of the junction unmatched. This sample was included in a study of blood T cell repertoires in COVID-19. Across the whole study: Both acute and convalescent COVID-19 samples were obtained from the United States, Italy and Spain.

The Seattle patients joined while their infection was active and were tracked longitudinally afterward. Authors' data handling: Reference gene primer amplification yielded estimated nucleated cell counts. Some clones are missing from TCRdb's copy, which holds only in-frame ones; the method was immunoSEQ multiplex PCR. That table is the source of V, J and clone size, and D and trimming were worked out from the DNA. This table has roughly 200,000 clones, about 81% appearing once. Input material: peripheral blood. The rearrangement uses TRBV5-4 and TRBJ2-5, with TRBD1 matching over 7 bases. The clonotype comes from a woman older than 75 with COVID-19, enrolled during active disease. Written as DNA, the CDR3 is TGTGCCAGCAGCTTGGAAAGGGGGCTGTCTGAGACCCAGTACTTC. The encoded protein is CASSLERGLSETQYF.